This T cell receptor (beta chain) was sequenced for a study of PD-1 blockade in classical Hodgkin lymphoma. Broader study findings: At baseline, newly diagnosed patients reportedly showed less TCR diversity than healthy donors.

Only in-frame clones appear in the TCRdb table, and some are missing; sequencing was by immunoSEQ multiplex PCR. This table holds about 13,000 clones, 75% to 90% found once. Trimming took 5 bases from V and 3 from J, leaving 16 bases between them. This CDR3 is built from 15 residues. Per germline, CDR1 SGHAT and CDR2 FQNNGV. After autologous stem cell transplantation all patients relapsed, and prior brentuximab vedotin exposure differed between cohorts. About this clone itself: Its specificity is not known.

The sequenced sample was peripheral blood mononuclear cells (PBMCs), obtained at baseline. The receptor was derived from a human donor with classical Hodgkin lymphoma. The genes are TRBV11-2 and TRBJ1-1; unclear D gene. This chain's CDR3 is CASSLLGRRDTEAFF. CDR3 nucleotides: TGTGCCAGCAGCCTGTTGGGGAGGAGGGACACTGAAGCTTTCTTT. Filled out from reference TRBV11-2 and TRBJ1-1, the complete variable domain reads EAGVAQSPRYKIIEKRQSVAFWCNPISGHATLYWYQQILGQGPKLLIQFQNNGVVDDSQLPKDRFSAERLKGVDSTLKIQPAKLEDSAVYLCASSLLGRRDTEAFFGQGTRLTVV.